These 21 T cell receptor beta chains were all obtained from the same sample, sequenced in a study of T-cell memory formation after mild COVID-19. MiXCR, run by TCRdb on the 5' RACE reads, gives a single entry per CDR3 protein. This sample has some 120,000 distinct CDR3 sequences, with 16% found just once. The specimen sequenced was PBMCs or a T cell subset sorted from them (not recorded which). Receptors originate from an adult woman who had mild COVID-19 (a few samples of this study predate the infection). Cell type and time point are not known.

This clonotype turned up a few times. The rearrangement joins TRBV20-1 to TRBJ1-1, with D unclear. The CDR3 has 15 amino acids. The germline V gene encodes CDR1 DFQATT and CDR2 SNEGSKA (reference sequence). Trimming left V 0 bases short and J 0 bases short, with 11 bases between. The CDR3 DNA is TGCAGTGCTAGAGATGGATGGAGAATGAACACTGAAGCTTTCTTT. Protein product: CSARDGWRMNTEAFF.

This clonotype was detected only a few times. The rearrangement joins TRBV12-3 or TRBV12-4 to TRBJ1-1; 8 nucleotides match TRBD1. CDR3 size: 15 residues. The V gene end was trimmed by 4 bases and the J gene end by 0 bases; junction bases not matched to a gene: 4. CDR3 nucleotide sequence: TGTGCCAGCAGTTCAACAGGGGGGGTGAACACTGAAGCTTTCTTT. Residues: CASSSTGGVNTEAFF.

The chain carries TRBV7-2 and TRBJ2-4; either TRBD1 or TRBD2 may fit D (6 bases each). This CDR3 has 14 amino acids. The germline CDR1 and CDR2 sequences are SGHTA and FQGNSA. V lost 3 bases to trimming and J lost 3 bases, with 9 bases between them. The CDR3 reads CASSLEGDKNIQYF. CDR3 DNA sequence: TGTGCCAGCAGCTTGGAGGGGGACAAAAACATTCAGTACTTC.

The genes are TRBV2 and TRBJ1-5; D is unresolved. The CDR3 length is 14 residues. The V end lost 4 bases, the J end lost 3 bases, and 10 bases lay between the germline ends. Per the germline V gene, CDR1 is SNHLY and CDR2 is FYNNEI. DNA of the CDR3: TGTGCCAGCAGTGGATGGGGAGACAATCAGCCCCAGCATTTT. Encoded protein: CASSGWGDNQPQHF.

This clonotype was detected a few times. This CDR3 is CASSRGQGKAGGNTIYF. CDR3 coding DNA: TGTGCCAGCAGCAGAGGACAGGGAAAGGCGGGCGGAAACACCATATATTTT. V usage is TRBV7-9 and J usage is TRBJ1-3; 8 bases line up with TRBD1. CDR1 is SEHNR and CDR2 is FQNEAQ in the germline V gene (reference sequence). J lost 4 bases, V lost 5 bases, and 13 bases had no gene match. The CDR3 has 17 residues.

The V and J genes are TRBV11-2 and TRBJ1-1, with D uncertain. Germline loops: CDR1 SGHAT, CDR2 FQNNGV. This CDR3 spans 16 amino acids. The V end was cut by 0 bases, the J end by 0 bases, with 11 bases between. CDR3 nucleotides: TGTGCCAGCAGCTTAGAGTTTGGAAAAATGAACACTGAAGCTTTCTTT. Translated: CASSLEFGKMNTEAFF.

V usage is TRBV5-6 and J usage is TRBJ2-1; TRBD1 matches 9 bases. Germline trimming cut 5 bases from V and 7 bases from J; bases unmatched to any gene: 10. Germline CDR1 is SGHDT and CDR2 is YYEEEE. The CDR3 sequence is 15 residues long. CDR3 in amino acids: CASRGRGTGLNEQFF. The DNA for the CDR3 is TGTGCCAGCAGGGGTAGGGGGACAGGGTTGAATGAGCAGTTCTTC.

This clonotype was seen a handful of times. The chain carries TRBV5-1 and TRBJ2-5, with D maybe TRBD1 (6 bases). Trimming shortened V by 2 bases and J by 4 bases, and 12 bases separated the two germline ends. The CDR3 extends over 14 amino acids. Germline V CDR1 and CDR2: SGHRS, YFSETQ. The CDR3 sequence: CASSLGTGTETQYF. The CDR3, as DNA: TGCGCCAGCAGCTTAGGTACAGGGACAGAGACCCAGTACTTC.

This chain links TRBV6-5 with TRBJ1-2; a possible D gene is TRBD1 (5 bases). Trimming took off 1 base at V and 0 bases at J, with 18 bases between the two ends. The CDR3 is made up of 18 amino acids. The germline V gene has CDR1 MNHEY and CDR2 SVGAGI. CDR3 bases: TGTGCCAGCAGTTACTGGTCAACCCAGGGCCCAGCTAACTATGGCTACACCTTC. Residues: CASSYWSTQGPANYGYTF.

This chain connects TRBV6-5 to TRBJ2-2; TRBD2 matches at 13 bases. CDR1 and CDR2 (germline): MNHEY, SVGAGI. CDR3 length: 17 amino acids. Unmatched junction bases numbered 2, after V lost 0 bases and J lost 4 bases. The DNA for the CDR3 is TGTGCCAGCAGTTACTCGGGACTAGCGGGGTCCACCGGGGAGCTGTTTTTT. Encoded protein: CASSYSGLAGSTGELFF.

Ten or more counts support this clonotype. The J gene is TRBJ2-1, the V gene TRBV5-1; D remains unclear. V lost 0 bases and J lost 2, with 6 bases in between. Per germline, CDR1 SGHRS and CDR2 YFSETQ. The CDR3 extends over 14 amino acids. Here the CDR3 reads CASSLAETYNEQFF. The CDR3 nucleotides read TGCGCCAGCAGCTTGGCGGAGACCTACAATGAGCAGTTCTTC.

Comment on this clonotype: The final CDR3 position lacks the conserved phenylalanine or tryptophan, pointing to a likely read error. The chain is built from TRBV2 and TRBJ2-7; the match to TRBD2 covers 12 bases. The CDR3 contains 15 residues. V trimming: 5 bases; J trimming: 7 bases; junction bases outside the gene matches: 9. Germline CDR1 and CDR2: SNHLY and FYNNEI. In DNA, the CDR3 is TGTGCCAGCAGTCGACTAGCGGGAGTTGCGGGAGAGCAGTACTTA. It translates to CASSRLAGVAGEQYL.

In its sample, this clonotype was seen a few times. The V call is TRBV3-1, the J call TRBJ2-7, with a tentative D call TRBD1 (6 bases). The CDR3 contains 14 residues. CDR1 LGHDT and CDR2 YNNKEL come from the germline V gene (reference sequence). With 4 bases removed from V and 4 bases from J, the gap between germline ends came to 14 bases. The CDR3 nucleotides read TGTGCCAGCAGCCTATACACCGGGACATACGAGCAGTACTTC. It yields the protein CASSLYTGTYEQYF.

This rearrangement joins TRBV5-5 to TRBJ2-3; D gene uncertain. The germline V gene has CDR1 SGHKS and CDR2 YYEKEE (reference sequence). Trimming left V 4 bases short and J 0 bases short, with 9 bases between. The CDR3 has 14 amino acids. The CDR3 sequence is CASSERASTDTQYF. Written as DNA, the CDR3 is TGTGCCAGCAGCGAGCGTGCTAGCACAGATACGCAGTATTTT.

This clonotype was counted between two and nine times. The chain employs TRBV20-1 and TRBJ1-2; the D gene is possibly TRBD1 (6 bases). There are 14 residues in the CDR3. V was clipped by 5 bases and J by 1 base, with 14 bases between them. The germline CDR1 and CDR2 sequences are DFQATT and SNEGSKA (reference sequence). The CDR3 bases are TGCAGTGCTGAAGACAGGATAATTAACTATGGCTACACCTTC. This encodes CSAEDRIINYGYTF.

The CDR3 here is CASSLEGYSTDTQYF. CDR3 DNA sequence: TGCGCCAGCAGCTTGGAGGGCTATAGCACAGATACGCAGTATTTT. V and J are TRBV5-1 and TRBJ2-3; D uncertain. CDR3 length equals 15 residues. The germline CDR1 and CDR2 sequences are SGHRS and YFSETQ. With 0 bases removed from V and 0 bases from J, the gap between germline ends came to 8 bases.

This clonotype was counted between two and nine times. V gene TRBV20-1 combines with J gene TRBJ1-3; the D is unclear. Germline V gives CDR1 DFQATT, CDR2 SNEGSKA (reference sequence). V lost 6 bases, J lost 1 base, and 13 bases lay in between. The CDR3 extends over 14 amino acids. CDR3 sequence reads: CSALADSSGNTIYF. In DNA, the CDR3 is TGCAGTGCACTAGCGGACTCATCTGGAAACACCATATATTTT.

This clonotype has a count of ten or more. The chain has TRBV6-5 and TRBJ1-1; D remains unclear. The ends were cut back, 2 bases at V and 0 bases at J, with 13 bases in the middle. In germline, CDR1 is MNHEY, CDR2 SVGAGI. The CDR3 is made up of 16 amino acids. The CDR3 is CASSYGSGIVNTEAFF. The CDR3 DNA reads as TGTGCCAGCAGTTACGGGAGTGGGATCGTGAACACTGAAGCTTTCTTT.

The gene calls are TRBV29-1 and TRBJ2-2; 7 bases are shared with TRBD1. CDR3 length: 14 amino acids. V lost 0 bases to trimming and J lost 6 bases; unmatched junction nucleotides: 4. From germline, CDR1 is SQVTM and CDR2 ANQGSEA. The CDR3 DNA reads as TGCAGCGTTGAAGAGGGTACAGGGGCCGGGGAGCTGTTTTTT. It is translated as CSVEEGTGAGELFF.

This clonotype was seen only a few times. The rearrangement joins TRBV7-2 to TRBJ2-5; D unclear. This CDR3 has 16 amino acids. V dropped 1 base and J dropped 0 bases, with 12 bases sitting between them. Germline assignment: CDR1 SGHTA and CDR2 FQGNSA. For the CDR3, the DNA is TGTGCCAGCAGCTTAGAGTATGTTCCATACCAAGAGACCCAGTACTTC. Translated, it gives CASSLEYVPYQETQYF.

As for this clonotype: Germline and junction disagree at one end, which may indicate a read error. The rearrangement links TRBV7-7 to TRBJ2-5, with D possibly TRBD2 on 5 matching bases. CDR3 length: 15 residues. Germline V gene sequence: CDR1 SSHAT, CDR2 FNYEAQ (reference sequence). CDR3 region: CASSLATSGLETKYF. CDR3 DNA: TGTGCTAGCAGCTTAGCGACTTCAGGATTGGAGACCAAGTACTTC.